Listed below are T cell receptor beta chains from one sample, sequenced in a study of CD8+CD57+ T cells in acquired aplastic anemia. TCRdb processed the reads anew with MiXCR; each CDR3 protein has one entry. The sample holds about 420,000 distinct CDR3 sequences; about two thirds are singletons and the top ten take 3% to 5%. Sequencing input: sorted CD4+, CD8+, or CD8+CD57+ T cells (not recorded which) from PBMCs. The receptors shown here come from a human donor in good health, serving as a control. The CDR3 runs from the conserved cysteine through the conserved F or W. Each record gives: V gene, clone size, D gene, J gene, CDR3 DNA, CDR3 protein. D genes are given only for firm matches. Some rows have no size entry. The others give once, few or many, or a class for an expanded clone.

v_call: TRBV7-3
clone_size: NA
d_call: NA
j_call: TRBJ1-1
cdr3_nt: TGCGCCAGCAGCTGGGACAACGTCACCGAAGCTTTCTTC
cdr3_aa: CASSWDNVTEAFF

v_call: TRBV27
clone_size: many
d_call: TRBD2
j_call: TRBJ2-1
cdr3_nt: TGTGCCAGCAGACAGGGACTAGCGGGAAGTCTGTCCTTC
cdr3_aa: CASRQGLAGSLSF

v_call: TRBV20-1
clone_size: NA
d_call: TRBD2
j_call: TRBJ2-1
cdr3_nt: TGCAGTGCTCGTTTCGGGACTAGCAATGAGCAGTTCTTC
cdr3_aa: CSARFGTSNEQFF

v_call: TRBV12-5
clone_size: many
d_call: NA
j_call: TRBJ1-2
cdr3_nt: TGTGCTAGTGGTTTTATCAGTGACACCTTC
cdr3_aa: CASGFISDTF

v_call: TRBV7-2
clone_size: NA
d_call: NA
j_call: TRBJ2-2
cdr3_nt: TGTGCCAGCAGTCCAGACACGAGGGTCTACGAGCAGCTGTTTTTT
cdr3_aa: CASSPDTRVYEQLFF

v_call: TRBV12-3/TRBV12-4
clone_size: many
d_call: NA
j_call: TRBJ1-5
cdr3_nt: TGTGCCAGCAGTTCCGAGCAGACCCAGCATTTT
cdr3_aa: CASSSEQTQHF

v_call: TRBV19
clone_size: NA
d_call: NA
j_call: TRBJ1-2
cdr3_nt: TGTGCCAGCCAGGAGTCGGGGGATTTGAACTATGGCTACACCTTC
cdr3_aa: CASQESGDLNYGYTF

v_call: TRBV7-6
clone_size: NA
d_call: NA
j_call: TRBJ2-5
cdr3_nt: TGTGCCAGCAGCCCGAAGGGTTGGGGCCCGTACTTC
cdr3_aa: CASSPKGWGPYF

v_call: TRBV5-1
clone_size: NA
d_call: TRBD1
j_call: TRBJ2-2
cdr3_nt: TGTGCCAGCAGCTTGGACAGGCCCCACACCGGGGAGCTGTTTTTT
cdr3_aa: CASSLDRPHTGELFF

v_call: TRBV30
clone_size: once
d_call: TRBD1
j_call: TRBJ1-2
cdr3_nt: TGTGCCTGGAACCTACGGACAGGCGGCTACACCTTC
cdr3_aa: CAWNLRTGGYTF

v_call: TRBV6-4
clone_size: NA
d_call: TRBD1
j_call: TRBJ2-2
cdr3_nt: TGTGCCAGCAGGCCTACAGGGGGCTTGGGGGAGCTGTTTTTT
cdr3_aa: CASRPTGGLGELFF

v_call: TRBV7-2
clone_size: NA
d_call: NA
j_call: TRBJ1-1
cdr3_nt: TGTGCCAGCAGCTTAGGGTGTGGGAGCTCTGAGGCCAACTTT
cdr3_aa: CASSLGCGSSEANF

v_call: TRBV5-1
clone_size: NA
d_call: NA
j_call: TRBJ2-7
cdr3_nt: TGCGCCAGCAGCTTGCTGGGAGGAAGGGGTTACGAGCAGTACTTC
cdr3_aa: CASSLLGGRGYEQYF

v_call: TRBV7-2
clone_size: many
d_call: NA
j_call: TRBJ1-2
cdr3_nt: TGTGCCAGCAGCTTGACAGCGTACTATGGCTACACCTTC
cdr3_aa: CASSLTAYYGYTF

v_call: TRBV7-2
clone_size: NA
d_call: NA
j_call: TRBJ2-7
cdr3_nt: TGTGCCAGCAGCTTAGGGACTGCCGAGGCCCAGTACTTCTTC
cdr3_aa: CASSLGTAEAQYFF

v_call: TRBV12-3/TRBV12-4
clone_size: many
d_call: NA
j_call: TRBJ1-1
cdr3_nt: TGTGCCAGCAGTTTTAGGGGTGGGACTGAAGCTTTCTTT
cdr3_aa: CASSFRGGTEAFF

v_call: TRBV7-6
clone_size: few
d_call: NA
j_call: TRBJ2-2
cdr3_nt: TGTGCCAGCAGCTTATTGGTGGGGGGCGGCACCGGGGAGCTGTTTTTT
cdr3_aa: CASSLLVGGGTGELFF

v_call: TRBV6-5
clone_size: few
d_call: NA
j_call: TRBJ1-5
cdr3_nt: TGTGCCAGCACTTTAGTTTCAGGGTTTAACAATCAGCCCCAGCATTTT
cdr3_aa: CASTLVSGFNNQPQHF

v_call: TRBV19
clone_size: NA
d_call: NA
j_call: TRBJ2-3
cdr3_nt: TGTGCCAGTAGTACGGCTGGACGGGATGAGCAGTTTTTC
cdr3_aa: CASSTAGRDEQFF

v_call: TRBV20-1
clone_size: NA
d_call: NA
j_call: TRBJ2-1
cdr3_nt: TGCAGTGCTAGAGGCAGGGTTTCCAAACAGCAGTTCTTC
cdr3_aa: CSARGRVSKQQFF

v_call: TRBV20-1
clone_size: NA
d_call: NA
j_call: TRBJ1-2
cdr3_nt: TGCAGTGCCGGACTGAGGGGCACTGAAGATGGCTACACCTTC
cdr3_aa: CSAGLRGTEDGYTF

v_call: TRBV25-1
clone_size: NA
d_call: TRBD1
j_call: TRBJ2-7
cdr3_nt: TGTGCCAGCAGTGGGGGACAGGGGTCACCCTACGAGCAGTACTTC
cdr3_aa: CASSGGQGSPYEQYF

v_call: TRBV12-5
clone_size: NA
d_call: NA
j_call: TRBJ2-7
cdr3_nt: TGTGCCAGCAGGATCGGCGGCTCCTACGAGCAGTACTTC
cdr3_aa: CASRIGGSYEQYF

v_call: TRBV5-5
clone_size: NA
d_call: TRBD1
j_call: TRBJ2-1
cdr3_nt: TGTGCCAGCAGCTTGACGGACAGGCTCTACAATGAGCAGTTCTTC
cdr3_aa: CASSLTDRLYNEQFF

v_call: TRBV9
clone_size: NA
d_call: TRBD2
j_call: TRBJ2-1
cdr3_nt: TGTGCCACCAGCATCAACGGGGGGGAAACTGAGCAGTTCTTC
cdr3_aa: CATSINGGETEQFF

v_call: TRBV12-3/TRBV12-4
clone_size: NA
d_call: NA
j_call: TRBJ2-7
cdr3_nt: TGTGCCAGCAGTTTTGTACCGCGGGTGCAGTACTTC
cdr3_aa: CASSFVPRVQYF

v_call: TRBV20-1
clone_size: many
d_call: NA
j_call: TRBJ1-1
cdr3_nt: TGCAGTGCTAGAGATGGAAAGGGGAGCACTGAAGCTTTCTTT
cdr3_aa: CSARDGKGSTEAFF

v_call: TRBV9
clone_size: NA
d_call: TRBD2
j_call: TRBJ2-3
cdr3_nt: TGTGCCAGCGGCGGAGCGGGGACCCCAGATACGCAGTATTTT
cdr3_aa: CASGGAGTPDTQYF

v_call: TRBV7-8
clone_size: once
d_call: NA
j_call: TRBJ2-7
cdr3_nt: TGTGCCAGCAGCTTAGACTGTACAACGTACGACGAGCACTACTTC
cdr3_aa: CASSLDCTTYDEHYF

v_call: TRBV2
clone_size: many
d_call: NA
j_call: TRBJ2-2
cdr3_nt: TGTGCCAGCAGTGCCGGCACCGGGGAGCTGTTTTTT
cdr3_aa: CASSAGTGELFF

v_call: TRBV20-1
clone_size: NA
d_call: TRBD1
j_call: TRBJ1-5
cdr3_nt: TGCAGTGCTAGACCCCTCGGGACAGGGACCCCCATAGGGCCCCAGCATTTT
cdr3_aa: CSARPLGTGTPIGPQHF

v_call: TRBV7-7
clone_size: NA
d_call: NA
j_call: TRBJ2-5
cdr3_nt: TGTGCCAGCAGCTTAAACTACCAAGAGACCCAGGACATCCAGTACTTC
cdr3_aa: CASSLNYQETQDIQYF

v_call: TRBV20-1
clone_size: NA
d_call: NA
j_call: TRBJ1-2
cdr3_nt: TGCAGTGCTTGGGCGGTAGCTAACTGTGGCTACACCTTC
cdr3_aa: CSAWAVANCGYTF

v_call: TRBV20-1
clone_size: NA
d_call: NA
j_call: TRBJ2-1
cdr3_nt: TGCAGTGCTAGCCCGTCAGGACTGGTCTACAATGAGCAGTTCTTC
cdr3_aa: CSASPSGLVYNEQFF

v_call: TRBV19
clone_size: NA
d_call: TRBD1
j_call: TRBJ1-2
cdr3_nt: TGTGCCAGCCTAGGACAGGGGAGCGACTATGGCTATGGCTACACCTTC
cdr3_aa: CASLGQGSDYGYGYTF

v_call: TRBV7-2
clone_size: NA
d_call: NA
j_call: TRBJ1-1
cdr3_nt: TGTGCCAGCAGCTTAGAGGGGTCGCCGAGCACTGAAGCTTTCTTT
cdr3_aa: CASSLEGSPSTEAFF

v_call: TRBV12-3/TRBV12-4
clone_size: NA
d_call: TRBD1
j_call: TRBJ2-1
cdr3_nt: TGTGCCAGCAGTTTGGGGACAGAGTACAATGAGCAGTTCTTC
cdr3_aa: CASSLGTEYNEQFF

v_call: TRBV10-3
clone_size: NA
d_call: TRBD2
j_call: TRBJ2-1
cdr3_nt: TGTGCCATCAGTGGGGTAGCGGGGGGGCCTTTAAGTAGCTCCTACAATGAGCAGTTCTTC
cdr3_aa: CAISGVAGGPLSSSYNEQFF

v_call: TRBV11-2
clone_size: once
d_call: NA
j_call: TRBJ2-7
cdr3_nt: TGTGCCAGCAGCATACAGCCTTATGCCTACGAGCAGTACTTC
cdr3_aa: CASSIQPYAYEQYF

v_call: TRBV19
clone_size: NA
d_call: TRBD1
j_call: TRBJ2-3
cdr3_nt: TGTGCCAGTAGTCCAGACAGGGACACAGATACGCAGTATTTT
cdr3_aa: CASSPDRDTDTQYF

v_call: TRBV9
clone_size: once
d_call: NA
j_call: TRBJ1-2
cdr3_nt: TGTGCCAGCAGCGATCATTCGGACACTATCATCTATCGCTACACCTTC
cdr3_aa: CASSDHSDTIIYRYTF

v_call: TRBV20-1
clone_size: NA
d_call: NA
j_call: TRBJ2-7
cdr3_nt: TGCAGTGCCACAACAGGGACCCCCTGGAACTACGAGCAGTACTTC
cdr3_aa: CSATTGTPWNYEQYF

v_call: TRBV24-1
clone_size: NA
d_call: NA
j_call: TRBJ1-3
cdr3_nt: TGTGCCAGCAGTGACGCTCCTGGGGCATATGGAAACACCATATATTTT
cdr3_aa: CASSDAPGAYGNTIYF

v_call: TRBV2
clone_size: many
d_call: TRBD1
j_call: TRBJ1-6
cdr3_nt: TGTGCCAGCAGTAGGGGACAGGTCTTGGGTTCACCCCTCCACTTT
cdr3_aa: CASSRGQVLGSPLHF

v_call: TRBV3-2
clone_size: few
d_call: NA
j_call: TRBJ1-1
cdr3_nt: TGTACGAGGCCGGACAGCACTGAAGCTTTCTTT
cdr3_aa: CTRPDSTEAFF

v_call: TRBV2
clone_size: NA
d_call: NA
j_call: TRBJ1-2
cdr3_nt: TGTGCCTCTGGGAGGAGAGGCTATGGCTACACCTTC
cdr3_aa: CASGRRGYGYTF

v_call: TRBV9
clone_size: NA
d_call: NA
j_call: TRBJ2-1
cdr3_nt: TGTGCCAGCAGCCGCCAGGGAACTATCAACAAGCAGTTCTTC
cdr3_aa: CASSRQGTINKQFF

v_call: TRBV5-1
clone_size: many
d_call: NA
j_call: TRBJ2-2
cdr3_nt: TGCGCCAGCAGCCCTGGTGGAGTCGCGAACACCGGGGAGCTGTTTTTT
cdr3_aa: CASSPGGVANTGELFF

v_call: TRBV2
clone_size: NA
d_call: TRBD1
j_call: TRBJ2-7
cdr3_nt: TGTGCCAGCACCCTATCTGCCGGGACAGGGGGCTTCCACGAGCAGCACTTC
cdr3_aa: CASTLSAGTGGFHEQHF

v_call: TRBV20-1
clone_size: many
d_call: NA
j_call: TRBJ2-5
cdr3_nt: TGCAGTGCTAGGTGGGAGACCCAGTACTTC
cdr3_aa: CSARWETQYF

v_call: TRBV7-9
clone_size: NA
d_call: NA
j_call: TRBJ2-5
cdr3_nt: TGTGCCACCAGCTCGGGACTTATCCAAGAGACCCAGTACTTC
cdr3_aa: CATSSGLIQETQYF

v_call: TRBV5-1
clone_size: NA
d_call: NA
j_call: TRBJ1-1
cdr3_nt: TGCGCCAGCAGCATGGATCAACGGGAGCATGAAGCTTTCTTT
cdr3_aa: CASSMDQREHEAFF

v_call: TRBV7-9
clone_size: many
d_call: NA
j_call: TRBJ1-1
cdr3_nt: TGTGCCAGCGATTCAAGGAACACTGAAGCTTTCTTT
cdr3_aa: CASDSRNTEAFF